A selection of T cell receptor beta chains follows, all from one sample in a study of blood T cell repertoires in COVID-19. The protocol was immunoSEQ multiplex PCR, while the TCRdb copy is restricted to in-frame clones and leaves out a portion. Among 70,000 to 95,000 clones listed, around four fifths were seen once. The sample consisted of peripheral blood. The source is a woman aged 70-85 years with active or convalescent COVID-19. The CDR3 runs from the conserved cysteine through the conserved F or W. D genes are given only for firm matches. Clone size, where shown, is once, few, many, or a class for clones that have expanded.

TGTGCCAGCAGCTTACGGGGATGGACCGGGGAGCTGTTTTTT	CASSLRGWTGELFF	NA	TRBV11-2	TRBJ2-2	NA
TGCGCCAGCAGGGAGGGACTAGCGGATCCCTACGAGCAGTACTTC	CASREGLADPYEQYF	NA	TRBV10-1	TRBJ2-7	TRBD2
TGTGCCAGCAGACTAGCGGGCACAGATACGCAGTATTTT	CASRLAGTDTQYF	NA	TRBV6-5	TRBJ2-3	TRBD2
TGTGCCTCAGGCGAGGGCACTAACTATGGCTACACCTTC	CASGEGTNYGYTF	few	TRBV5-4	TRBJ1-2	NA
TGTGCCAGCAGTCTTATGGTGGGGGCCGATGAGCAGTTCTTC	CASSLMVGADEQFF	NA	TRBV5-5	TRBJ2-1	NA
TGCGCCAACTTCCGGCCGGACAGGGAACAGGATCAGCCCCAGCATTTT	CANFRPDREQDQPQHF	NA	TRBV4-1	TRBJ1-5	TRBD1
TGCAGTGCTAGATCGGGCACTGAAGCTTTCTTT	CSARSGTEAFF	NA	TRBV20-1	TRBJ1-1	NA
TGCAGCGGATGGACAGGACGTAACTATGGCTACACCTTC	CSGWTGRNYGYTF	NA	TRBV29-1	TRBJ1-2	TRBD1
TGTGCCAGCAGTTTAGAACTATACACTGAAGCTTTCTTT	CASSLELYTEAFF	NA	TRBV12-3/TRBV12-4	TRBJ1-1	NA
TGTGCCAGCAGCTTAGCAAGGGCAGGGTTAGGCACTGAAGCTTTCTTT	CASSLARAGLGTEAFF	NA	TRBV7-2	TRBJ1-1	NA
TGTGCCAGCAGCCCATGGACAGGGACGGACTATGGCTACACCTTC	CASSPWTGTDYGYTF	NA	TRBV5-5	TRBJ1-2	TRBD1
TGTGCCAGCAGCCAAGGACTAGCGGGAGACGGGGAGACCCAGTACTTC	CASSQGLAGDGETQYF	NA	TRBV4-2	TRBJ2-5	TRBD2
TGTGCCAGCAGCTTAGGGGCCAGCTACTATTCACCCCTCCACTTT	CASSLGASYYSPLHF	NA	TRBV7-8	TRBJ1-6	NA
TGTGCCAGCAGCCTACGGGACAGCAACACTGAAGCTTTCTTT	CASSLRDSNTEAFF	NA	TRBV3-1/TRBV3-2	TRBJ1-1	TRBD1
TGTGCCAGCAGTTTAGATGGTGGGGGGAAAGCTTTCTTT	CASSLDGGGKAFF	NA	TRBV12-3/TRBV12-4	TRBJ1-1	NA
TGTGCCAGCAGCCGACAGCGGAACACCGGGGAGCTGTTTTTT	CASSRQRNTGELFF	NA	TRBV6-5	TRBJ2-2	NA
TGCAGCGTTGTAGGGGTCTATAGCAATCAGCCCCAGCATTTT	CSVVGVYSNQPQHF	NA	TRBV29-1	TRBJ1-5	NA
TGCGCCAGCAGCTTGTTGGCAGGCGATACTGAAGCTTTCTTT	CASSLLAGDTEAFF	NA	TRBV5-1	TRBJ1-1	NA
TGTGCCAGCAGTCAATACACACAGGGGGTAGGAGGCTACACCTTC	CASSQYTQGVGGYTF	NA	TRBV28	TRBJ1-2	TRBD1
TGTGCCAGCAACTCCGGGGGGTTAGGCTACACCTTC	CASNSGGLGYTF	NA	TRBV11-2	TRBJ1-2	NA
TGTGCCAGTAATGAGGGAGGTGAAAAACTGTTTTTT	CASNEGGEKLFF	NA	TRBV19	TRBJ1-4	NA
TGTGCCAGCAGTTTCGGGGGATTTACCGAAAAACTGTTTTTT	CASSFGGFTEKLFF	NA	TRBV27	TRBJ1-4	NA
TGTGCCAGCAGCCAACGGGGGGAATCCACTGAAGCTTTCTTT	CASSQRGESTEAFF	NA	TRBV7-9	TRBJ1-1	NA
TGTGCCAGCAGTGAAGGTAGTAGTGAAAAACTGTTTTTT	CASSEGSSEKLFF	NA	TRBV6-1	TRBJ1-4	NA
TGTGCCAGCAGGAACAGGGGGGACCGCAATCAGCCCCAGCATTTT	CASRNRGDRNQPQHF	NA	TRBV2	TRBJ1-5	TRBD1
TGTGCCAGCAGCCCCGCAGGGATCACTGAAGCTTTCTTT	CASSPAGITEAFF	NA	TRBV27	TRBJ1-1	NA
TGTGCCAGCACTCCCGGTTGGGACAGTAATCAGCCCCAGCATTTT	CASTPGWDSNQPQHF	few	TRBV6-6	TRBJ1-5	TRBD1
TGTGCCAGCAGAAGACTAGCGGGGGGGACCTACGAGCAGTACTTC	CASRRLAGGTYEQYF	NA	TRBV3-1/TRBV3-2	TRBJ2-7	TRBD2
TGTGCCAGCAGCGCTCCTGGGGAGCTGTTTTTT	CASSAPGELFF	NA	TRBV9	TRBJ2-2	NA
TGCAGCGTTGGGGGCAGGGGGTCTCAGAACACTGAAGCTTTCTTT	CSVGGRGSQNTEAFF	NA	TRBV29-1	TRBJ1-1	TRBD1
TGTGCCAGTAGATCAACAGGGGACTCCTACGAGCAGTACTTC	CASRSTGDSYEQYF	few	TRBV19	TRBJ2-7	TRBD1
TGTGCCAGTAGTCCGGGACAGAATCAGCCCCAGCATTTT	CASSPGQNQPQHF	once	TRBV19	TRBJ1-5	TRBD1
TGTGCCAGCAGTACAGGGGGCTCTGGGTACGAGCAGTACTTC	CASSTGGSGYEQYF	NA	TRBV6-5	TRBJ2-7	TRBD1
TGCAGCGTTGGACAGTCTTTAAACTCACCCCTCCACTTT	CSVGQSLNSPLHF	NA	TRBV29-1	TRBJ1-6	NA
TGTGCCAGCAGCTTGGGGACAGGGCGAGGAAACACCATATATTTT	CASSLGTGRGNTIYF	NA	TRBV5-4	TRBJ1-3	TRBD1
TGTGCCAGCAGCCAAGACAGGACAGGGCATGAAGCTTTCTTT	CASSQDRTGHEAFF	NA	TRBV14	TRBJ1-1	TRBD1
TGTGCCAGCAGCCCCCCCGTCCTCACCGGGGAGCTGTTTTTT	CASSPPVLTGELFF	few	TRBV11-2	TRBJ2-2	NA
TGTGCCAGCAGCTCCGACACCACTAGCAATCAGCCCCAGCATTTT	CASSSDTTSNQPQHF	few	TRBV6-5	TRBJ1-5	NA
TGTGCCAGCAGCTTAATGGGGACAGGGTACGGCAATGAGCAGTTCTTC	CASSLMGTGYGNEQFF	NA	TRBV7-2	TRBJ2-1	TRBD1
TGTGCCAGCAGTGAGCGGGACAGGGGCCCTGAAGCTTTCTTT	CASSERDRGPEAFF	NA	TRBV6-1	TRBJ1-1	TRBD1
TGTGCCAGTACCGTATTTCCGACCGCCACAGTGAACACTGAAGCTTTCTTT	CASTVFPTATVNTEAFF	NA	TRBV19	TRBJ1-1	NA
TGTGCCAGCAGTTCCGGACAGGGATGGTCTAACACCATATATTTT	CASSSGQGWSNTIYF	NA	TRBV6-5	TRBJ1-3	TRBD1
TGTGCCAGCAGCTTGCAGGGGGGTTGGTCGTCCTATGGCTACACCTTC	CASSLQGGWSSYGYTF	few	TRBV5-6	TRBJ1-2	TRBD1
TGTGCCAGCAGTAGGACAGGATTTAACACTGAAGCTTTCTTT	CASSRTGFNTEAFF	NA	TRBV2	TRBJ1-1	TRBD1
TGTGCCAGCTCACTCAGCCTAGCGTTTGAGCAGTTCTTC	CASSLSLAFEQFF	NA	TRBV18	TRBJ2-1	NA
TGTGCCAGCAGCTTAGATCACCGCGGGGGAAGGGTGAGTGACACTGAAGCTTTCTTT	CASSLDHRGGRVSDTEAFF	NA	TRBV11-2	TRBJ1-1	NA
TGCGCCAGCAGCCAACTTGTAGGTTTAAGGGGGCGTGAAGCTTTCTTT	CASSQLVGLRGREAFF	NA	TRBV4-1	TRBJ1-1	TRBD1
TGTGCCAGCAGCGTAGGTAGACGACAGGGGAGCGCAGATACGCAGTATTTT	CASSVGRRQGSADTQYF	NA	TRBV9	TRBJ2-3	TRBD1
TGTGCCAGCTCACCTTATTCTTTAATCAACTATAGCAATCAGCCCCAGCATTTT	CASSPYSLINYSNQPQHF	NA	TRBV18	TRBJ1-5	NA
TGTGCCAGCAGTGAAGGCGGACAGGGTGGGAATTCACCCCTCCACTTT	CASSEGGQGGNSPLHF	few	TRBV2	TRBJ1-6	TRBD1
TGTGCCAGCAGCACCGACAGGGGGGATGAGCAGTTCTTC	CASSTDRGDEQFF	NA	TRBV7-2	TRBJ2-1	TRBD1
TGTGCCACCGGCGGCCTCCGCGGACAGGGAGCGACCGGGGAGCTGTTTTTT	CATGGLRGQGATGELFF	NA	TRBV27	TRBJ2-2	TRBD1